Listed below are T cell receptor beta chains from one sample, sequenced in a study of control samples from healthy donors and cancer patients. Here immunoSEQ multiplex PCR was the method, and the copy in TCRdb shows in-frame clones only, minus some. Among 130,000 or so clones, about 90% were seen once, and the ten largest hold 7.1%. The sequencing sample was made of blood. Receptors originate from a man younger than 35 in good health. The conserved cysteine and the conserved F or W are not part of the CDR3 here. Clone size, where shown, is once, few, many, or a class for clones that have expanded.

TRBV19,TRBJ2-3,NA,ASSILGSNTDTQY
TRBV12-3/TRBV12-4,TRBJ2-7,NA,ASTQGGHEQY
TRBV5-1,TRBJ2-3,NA,ASSLPDRVDTQY
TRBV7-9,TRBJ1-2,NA,ASSHAHSTYGYT
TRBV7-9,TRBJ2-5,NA,ASSAGTSRGQY
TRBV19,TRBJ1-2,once,ASSIASVYGYT
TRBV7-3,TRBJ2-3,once,ASSPNLGVGTDTQY
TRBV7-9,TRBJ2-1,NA,ASRSLPRDEQF
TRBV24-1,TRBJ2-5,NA,ATSDKTSAKTQY
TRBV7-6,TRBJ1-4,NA,ASSSVPDSNEKLF
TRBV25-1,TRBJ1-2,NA,ASSQGAVYGYT
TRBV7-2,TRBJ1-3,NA,ASSSQGSGNTIY
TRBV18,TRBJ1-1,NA,ASSLGQGGTEAF
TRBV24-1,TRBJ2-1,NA,ATGASLGSSYNEQF
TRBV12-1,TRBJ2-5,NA,ASSLPTSNVAETQY
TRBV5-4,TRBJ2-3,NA,ASSLGDSYTDTQY
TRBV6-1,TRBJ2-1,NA,ASSEDGGENYNEQF
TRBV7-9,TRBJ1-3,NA,ASAKVGGLASGNTIY
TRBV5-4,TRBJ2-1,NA,ASSSWTSGLSDEQF
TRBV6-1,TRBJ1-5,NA,ASSEEGAYSNQPQH
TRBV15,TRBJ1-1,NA,ATSSEGAWTEAF
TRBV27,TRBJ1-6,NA,ASSLWSGDNSPLH
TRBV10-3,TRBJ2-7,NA,AISESRTGDEQY
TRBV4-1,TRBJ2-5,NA,ASSQERGTGETQY
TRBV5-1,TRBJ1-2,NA,ASSLEAGGSGYT
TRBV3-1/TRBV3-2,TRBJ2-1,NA,ASSQGQGDEQF
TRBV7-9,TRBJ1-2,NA,ASSFGTGSYGYT
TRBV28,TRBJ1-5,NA,ASSHSWDSNQPQH
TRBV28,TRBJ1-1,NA,ASSRIPNTEAF
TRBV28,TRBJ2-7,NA,ASSLVRATYEQY
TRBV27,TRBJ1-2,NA,ASSLTGTVSGGYGYT
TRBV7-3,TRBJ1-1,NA,ASSPSSLGRGAEAF
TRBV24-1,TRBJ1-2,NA,ATISKGPGYT
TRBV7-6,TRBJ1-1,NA,ASSLMVNTEAF
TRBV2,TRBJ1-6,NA,ATQGAEYNSPLH
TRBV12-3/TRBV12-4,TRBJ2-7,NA,ASSLTFYEQY
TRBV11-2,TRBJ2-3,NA,ASSLVAAGPYTDTQY
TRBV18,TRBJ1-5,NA,ASSLGQGAGQPQH
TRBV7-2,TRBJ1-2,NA,ASSLHATAQNYGYT
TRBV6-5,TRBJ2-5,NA,ASSPRGKTQY
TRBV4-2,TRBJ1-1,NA,ASRGGWGIEAF
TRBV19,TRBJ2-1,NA,AVSGTGSSYNEQF
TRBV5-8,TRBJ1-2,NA,ASSLGAGSYGYT
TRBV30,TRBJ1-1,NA,AWTDRGTEAF
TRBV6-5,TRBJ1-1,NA,ASSSGGNTEAF
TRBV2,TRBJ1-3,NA,ASSETTDSGNTIY
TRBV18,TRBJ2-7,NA,ASSHSPPTDLSYEQY
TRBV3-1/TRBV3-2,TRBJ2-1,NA,ASSQSSYNEQF